This TCR beta chain comes out of a study of T cell changes during pregnancy in multiple sclerosis. Assay: immunoSEQ multiplex PCR; the TCRdb copy retains only in-frame clones and omits some. Of over 65,000 clones listed, approximately 90% were seen once; the top ten hold around 2%. The sample in question was peripheral blood, obtained in the first trimester of pregnancy. This receptor was obtained from a female donor in good health, enrolled as a control in a pregnancy study.

DNA for the CDR3: TGCGCCAGCAGCCAAGTCGGGAGACAGAGAGGGGTAAGGGAAAAACTGTTTTTT. Translated: CASSQVGRQRGVREKLFF. V and J are TRBV4-1 and TRBJ1-4; a weak D match, TRBD1 (5 bases). Looked up from germline, CDR1 is MGHRA and CDR2 is YSYEKL. The V end was cut by 1 base, the J end by 8 bases, with 23 bases between. This CDR3 is built from 18 residues.